Listed below are T cell receptor beta chains from one sample, sequenced in a study of cytomegalovirus exposure and HLA in healthy donors. Data came from immunoSEQ multiplex PCR; TCRdb stores just in-frame clones and leaves some out. The sample carries 120,000 or so clones, 77% recorded once. Sequenced input: PBMCs. The source of these receptors is a man younger than 30 in good health and CMV-seropositive. The CDR3 runs from the conserved cysteine through the conserved F or W. A D gene is named only where the DNA matches it firmly. Rows may omit the clone size; those that give it use once, few, many or a size class.

j_gene: TRBJ1-6
abundance: once
len: 15
v_gene: TRBV28
d_gene: -
CDR3aa: CASSLRAGYNSPLHF
CDR3nt: TGTGCCAGCAGTTTAAGGGCAGGGTATAATTCACCCCTCCACTTT

j_gene: TRBJ2-1
abundance: -
len: 16
v_gene: TRBV4-1
d_gene: TRBD1
CDR3aa: CASSQFGQEYINEQFF
CDR3nt: TGCGCCAGCAGCCAGTTTGGACAGGAGTACATCAATGAGCAGTTCTTC

j_gene: TRBJ1-2
abundance: -
len: 18
v_gene: TRBV19
d_gene: TRBD1
CDR3aa: CASSPPEYGTGGGRGYTF
CDR3nt: TGTGCCAGTAGTCCGCCTGAATACGGGACAGGGGGCGGAAGAGGCTACACCTTC

j_gene: TRBJ2-3
abundance: few
len: 17
v_gene: TRBV5-6
d_gene: -
CDR3aa: CASSSTLPGYSTDTQYF
CDR3nt: TGTGCCAGCAGCTCAACCCTACCAGGTTACAGCACAGATACGCAGTATTTT

j_gene: TRBJ1-2
abundance: few
len: 14
v_gene: TRBV15
d_gene: -
CDR3aa: CATSRDLGGYGYTF
CDR3nt: TGTGCCACCAGCAGAGATCTGGGGGGATATGGCTACACCTTC

j_gene: TRBJ2-7
abundance: -
len: 15
v_gene: TRBV15
d_gene: TRBD1
CDR3aa: CATSTRTGGPDEQYF
CDR3nt: TGTGCCACCAGCACCAGGACAGGGGGCCCAGACGAGCAGTACTTC

j_gene: TRBJ2-7
abundance: -
len: 16
v_gene: TRBV7-2
d_gene: TRBD1
CDR3aa: CASSGGRDRGVYEQYF
CDR3nt: TGTGCCAGCAGCGGAGGTCGGGACAGGGGCGTCTACGAGCAGTACTTC

j_gene: TRBJ2-1
abundance: -
len: 15
v_gene: TRBV9
d_gene: -
CDR3aa: CASSVAAASYNEQFF
CDR3nt: TGTGCCAGCAGCGTAGCAGCGGCCTCCTACAATGAGCAGTTCTTC

j_gene: TRBJ2-7
abundance: once
len: 13
v_gene: TRBV29-1
d_gene: TRBD1
CDR3aa: CSVARDRGSEQYF
CDR3nt: TGCAGCGTTGCCCGGGACAGGGGTTCCGAGCAGTACTTC

j_gene: TRBJ2-1
abundance: -
len: 14
v_gene: TRBV6-1
d_gene: -
CDR3aa: CASSERRARPEQFF
CDR3nt: TGTGCCAGCAGTGAAAGGAGGGCTCGACCCGAGCAGTTCTTC

j_gene: TRBJ1-2
abundance: few
len: 14
v_gene: TRBV9
d_gene: -
CDR3aa: CASSVDGGPTRLSF
CDR3nt: TGTGCCAGCAGCGTAGACGGGGGTCCCACCCGCCTCTCCTTC

j_gene: TRBJ1-2
abundance: few
len: 14
v_gene: TRBV14
d_gene: TRBD1
CDR3aa: CASSQRTGNYGYTF
CDR3nt: TGTGCCAGCAGCCAGAGGACAGGGAACTATGGCTACACCTTC

j_gene: TRBJ2-7
abundance: once
len: 17
v_gene: TRBV5-4
d_gene: TRBD2
CDR3aa: CASSFGALSGGASEQYF
CDR3nt: TGTGCCAGCAGCTTCGGAGCGTTATCGGGAGGGGCGTCCGAGCAGTACTTC

j_gene: TRBJ2-7
abundance: -
len: 16
v_gene: TRBV15
d_gene: TRBD1
CDR3aa: CATSRGTTGGSYEQYF
CDR3nt: TGTGCCACCAGCAGAGGGACGACAGGGGGCTCCTACGAGCAGTACTTC

j_gene: TRBJ2-1
abundance: -
len: 15
v_gene: TRBV6-1
d_gene: TRBD2
CDR3aa: CASSSTSGEDNEQFF
CDR3nt: TGTGCCAGCAGTTCGACTAGCGGGGAAGACAATGAGCAGTTCTTC

j_gene: TRBJ1-3
abundance: -
len: 17
v_gene: TRBV7-3
d_gene: -
CDR3aa: CASSFPGEGVAGNTIYF
CDR3nt: TGTGCCAGCAGCTTCCCAGGGGAAGGGGTCGCTGGAAACACCATATATTTT

j_gene: TRBJ1-6
abundance: -
len: 16
v_gene: TRBV7-9
d_gene: -
CDR3aa: CASRSRQSSYNSPLHF
CDR3nt: TGTGCCAGCAGATCGAGGCAGAGCTCCTATAATTCACCCCTCCACTTT

j_gene: TRBJ2-4
abundance: -
len: 13
v_gene: TRBV6-1
d_gene: -
CDR3aa: CASSVSGRNIQYF
CDR3nt: TGTGCCAGCAGTGTGTCAGGGAGGAACATTCAGTACTTC

j_gene: TRBJ2-5
abundance: -
len: 17
v_gene: TRBV11-2
d_gene: TRBD2
CDR3aa: CASSFPTSGELQETQYF
CDR3nt: TGTGCCAGCAGCTTCCCGACTAGCGGGGAACTACAAGAGACCCAGTACTTC

j_gene: TRBJ2-4
abundance: -
len: 18
v_gene: TRBV18
d_gene: -
CDR3aa: CASSPRQAGSLTKNIQYF
CDR3nt: TGTGCCAGCTCACCACGTCAGGCGGGTTCTCTAACCAAAAACATTCAGTACTTC

j_gene: TRBJ1-2
abundance: -
len: 12
v_gene: TRBV19
d_gene: -
CDR3aa: CASSIGGTGYTF
CDR3nt: TGTGCCAGTAGTATAGGGGGCACTGGCTACACCTTC

j_gene: TRBJ1-2
abundance: few
len: 15
v_gene: TRBV25-1
d_gene: -
CDR3aa: CASSESMAVNYGYTF
CDR3nt: TGTGCCAGCAGTGAATCCATGGCTGTAAACTATGGCTACACCTTC

j_gene: TRBJ2-7
abundance: -
len: 13
v_gene: TRBV6-6
d_gene: -
CDR3aa: CASSYSRGSEQYF
CDR3nt: TGTGCCAGCAGTTACTCGCGAGGGAGCGAGCAGTACTTC

j_gene: TRBJ1-2
abundance: -
len: 14
v_gene: TRBV9
d_gene: -
CDR3aa: CASSVEGANYGYTF
CDR3nt: TGTGCCAGCAGCGTAGAAGGGGCTAACTATGGCTACACCTTC

j_gene: TRBJ2-5
abundance: few
len: 14
v_gene: TRBV25-1
d_gene: -
CDR3aa: CASSHSDSQETQYF
CDR3nt: TGTGCCAGCAGTCATTCTGACAGTCAAGAGACCCAGTACTTC

j_gene: TRBJ2-1
abundance: -
len: 23
v_gene: TRBV28
d_gene: TRBD2
CDR3aa: CASSLEGLAVGTSGRFWGNEQFF
CDR3nt: TGTGCCAGCAGTTTAGAGGGTCTTGCCGTGGGGACTAGCGGGAGGTTTTGGGGGAATGAGCAGTTCTTC

j_gene: TRBJ1-3
abundance: -
len: 15
v_gene: TRBV27
d_gene: -
CDR3aa: CASSSSSRERNTIYF
CDR3nt: TGTGCCAGCAGTTCCTCTTCCAGGGAAAGAAACACCATATATTTT

j_gene: TRBJ2-3
abundance: -
len: 19
v_gene: TRBV10-3
d_gene: TRBD2
CDR3aa: CAISEPVRRAGEGADTQYF
CDR3nt: TGTGCCATCAGTGAGCCGGTCCGGCGGGCGGGAGAAGGAGCAGATACGCAGTATTTT

j_gene: TRBJ2-2
abundance: -
len: 12
v_gene: TRBV28
d_gene: -
CDR3aa: CASSLPGGELFF
CDR3nt: TGTGCCAGCAGTTTACCCGGGGGGGAGCTGTTTTTT

j_gene: TRBJ1-2
abundance: -
len: 14
v_gene: TRBV6-5
d_gene: -
CDR3aa: CASSPWPGPYGYTF
CDR3nt: TGTGCCAGCAGCCCTTGGCCAGGGCCTTATGGCTACACCTTC

j_gene: TRBJ1-1
abundance: few
len: 11
v_gene: TRBV29-1
d_gene: TRBD1
CDR3aa: CSVVRDSEAFF
CDR3nt: TGCAGCGTCGTACGGGACAGTGAAGCTTTCTTT

j_gene: TRBJ2-1
abundance: -
len: 13
v_gene: TRBV27
d_gene: -
CDR3aa: CASSTSSYNEQFF
CDR3nt: TGTGCCAGCAGTACGAGCTCCTACAATGAGCAGTTCTTC

j_gene: TRBJ1-2
abundance: -
len: 15
v_gene: TRBV28
d_gene: TRBD1
CDR3aa: CASSLPIGQGFSYTF
CDR3nt: TGTGCCAGCAGTTTACCCATAGGACAGGGGTTTAGCTACACCTTC

j_gene: TRBJ1-1
abundance: few
len: 17
v_gene: TRBV5-1
d_gene: TRBD1
CDR3aa: CASSSRQGAVRGTEAFF
CDR3nt: TGCGCCAGCAGCTCAAGACAGGGGGCTGTTCGGGGCACTGAAGCTTTCTTT

j_gene: TRBJ1-1
abundance: -
len: 13
v_gene: TRBV27
d_gene: -
CDR3aa: CASSLEGLTEAFF
CDR3nt: TGTGCCAGCAGTTTGGAGGGTCTAACTGAAGCTTTCTTT

j_gene: TRBJ2-5
abundance: -
len: 14
v_gene: TRBV12-5
d_gene: TRBD1
CDR3aa: CASGPPGGVETQYF
CDR3nt: TGTGCTAGTGGTCCGCCAGGGGGTGTAGAGACCCAGTACTTC

j_gene: TRBJ2-7
abundance: -
len: 15
v_gene: TRBV27
d_gene: -
CDR3aa: CASSLGAGVIHEQYF
CDR3nt: TGTGCCAGCAGTTTAGGCGCAGGGGTAATCCACGAGCAGTACTTC

j_gene: TRBJ1-1
abundance: -
len: 15
v_gene: TRBV13
d_gene: TRBD1
CDR3aa: CASSFLSGGGTEAFF
CDR3nt: TGTGCCAGCAGCTTTTTGTCAGGGGGAGGCACTGAAGCTTTCTTT

j_gene: TRBJ1-4
abundance: once
len: 16
v_gene: TRBV5-1
d_gene: TRBD1
CDR3aa: CASSLLGQGGSEKLFF
CDR3nt: TGCGCCAGCAGCTTACTCGGACAGGGGGGTAGTGAAAAACTGTTTTTT

j_gene: TRBJ2-7
abundance: -
len: 14
v_gene: TRBV6-4
d_gene: -
CDR3aa: CAGQEAPLIREQYF
CDR3nt: TGTGCCGGGCAGGAGGCCCCTCTAATACGCGAGCAGTACTTC

j_gene: TRBJ2-5
abundance: -
len: 15
v_gene: TRBV29-1
d_gene: TRBD2
CDR3aa: CSVEFSGIRGETQYF
CDR3nt: TGCAGCGTTGAATTTAGCGGGATTCGGGGAGAGACCCAGTACTTC